These T cell receptor beta chains were read from a single sample in a study of shared clonotypes between healthy human individuals. Sequenced by immunoSEQ multiplex PCR; TCRdb stores in-frame clones only, minus some. The table shows approximately 2.5 million clones, with roughly nine tenths occurring only once. The sequenced sample was naive CD4+ T cells sorted from blood. These receptors came from a man in his late teens or twenties in good health. Both conserved end residues are part of each CDR3. A D gene is named only where the DNA matches it firmly. Not every row has a clone size; where given, it reads once, few, many or a size class.

NA,TRBJ2-1,TRBV6-6,TRBD2,CASSVARREGGNEQFF,TGTGCCAGCAGTGTCGCAAGGCGGGAGGGGGGGAATGAGCAGTTCTTC
NA,TRBJ2-1,TRBV30,TRBD2,CAWTGGSLYNEQFF,TGTGCCTGGACCGGCGGGAGTCTGTACAATGAGCAGTTCTTC
NA,TRBJ2-7,TRBV2,TRBD1,CASSEQGATYEQYF,TGTGCCAGCAGTGAACAGGGGGCTACCTACGAGCAGTACTTC
NA,TRBJ2-3,TRBV6-6,NA,CATVPTATLNTDTQYF,TGTGCCACCGTCCCCACTGCGACCCTTAACACAGATACGCAGTATTTT
NA,TRBJ2-1,TRBV5-1,TRBD2,CASSLVLAGGSYNEQFF,TGCGCCAGCAGCTTGGTCCTAGCGGGGGGGTCCTACAATGAGCAGTTCTTC
few,TRBJ1-5,TRBV28,TRBD1,CASSLGQGAVQPQHF,TGTGCCAGCAGCTTGGGACAGGGGGCTGTTCAGCCCCAGCATTTT
NA,TRBJ2-3,TRBV21-1,NA,CASSKGSQGADTQYF,TGTGCCAGCAGCAAAGGCTCACAGGGCGCAGATACGCAGTATTTT
NA,TRBJ2-1,TRBV7-9,TRBD2,CASSFLSGRAKDEQFF,TGTGCCAGCAGCTTTCTTTCCGGGAGGGCCAAAGATGAGCAGTTCTTC
NA,TRBJ2-7,TRBV9,TRBD1,CASSVGQGTAYEQYF,TGTGCCAGCAGCGTAGGTCAGGGGACAGCCTACGAGCAGTACTTC
NA,TRBJ2-3,TRBV5-1,TRBD2,CASSLDGRGTDTQYF,TGCGCCAGCAGCTTGGACGGGAGGGGCACAGATACGCAGTATTTT
NA,TRBJ2-1,TRBV19,TRBD2,CASSIDLGRDNEQFF,TGTGCCAGTAGTATAGACTTGGGGAGGGACAATGAGCAGTTCTTC
NA,TRBJ2-3,TRBV10-3,NA,CAISEGPKRGTDTQYF,TGTGCCATCAGTGAGGGGCCGAAGAGGGGCACAGATACGCAGTATTTT
NA,TRBJ2-5,TRBV18,NA,CASSPLGYQETQYF,TGTGCCAGCTCACCTCTTGGGTACCAAGAGACCCAGTACTTC
once,TRBJ1-6,TRBV7-2,TRBD1,CASSLAPGQGLGALHF,TGTGCCAGCAGCTTAGCCCCGGGACAGGGGCTCGGTGCCCTCCACTTT
NA,TRBJ2-3,TRBV11-3,NA,CASSPGAATGTDTQYF,TGTGCCAGCAGCCCTGGGGCGGCCACAGGCACAGATACGCAGTATTTT
NA,TRBJ2-1,TRBV5-1,TRBD1,CASSTGGASYNEQFF,TGCGCCAGCAGTACAGGGGGCGCCTCCTACAATGAGCAGTTCTTC
once,TRBJ1-2,TRBV6-5,TRBD1,CASSPGQGVGYTF,TGTGCCAGCAGTCCGGGACAGGGGGTAGGCTACACCTTC
NA,TRBJ2-2,TRBV5-1,NA,CASSLIQGGTGELFF,TGCGCCAGCAGCCTGATACAGGGAGGCACCGGGGAGCTGTTTTTT
NA,TRBJ2-6,TRBV4-1,NA,CASSQAGSGANVLTF,TGCGCCAGCAGCCAAGCAGGGTCTGGGGCCAACGTCCTGACTTTC
NA,TRBJ2-7,TRBV6-4,TRBD2,CASSPGLAGARQYF,TGTGCCAGCAGTCCGGGACTAGCGGGAGCCCGGCAGTACTTC
NA,TRBJ1-1,TRBV20-1,NA,CSASQGDEAFF,TGCAGTGCTTCGCAGGGAGACGAAGCTTTCTTT
NA,TRBJ1-2,TRBV27,NA,CASSLHGGDGYTF,TGTGCCAGCAGTTTACACGGGGGAGATGGCTACACCTTC
NA,TRBJ2-3,TRBV19,TRBD1,CASSILPGQGKFSTDTQYF,TGTGCCAGTAGTATTCTACCGGGACAGGGGAAATTTAGCACAGATACGCAGTATTTT
NA,TRBJ1-6,TRBV6-1,NA,CASSEIPKNSPLHF,TGTGCCAGCAGTGAAATCCCAAAAAATTCACCCCTCCACTTT
once,TRBJ2-5,TRBV2,NA,CASSEWGQETQYF,TGTGCCAGCAGTGAGTGGGGTCAAGAGACCCAGTACTTC
few,TRBJ1-6,TRBV5-6,NA,CASSLERGLLHF,TGTGCCAGCAGCTTGGAGCGCGGCCTCCTCCACTTT
NA,TRBJ2-2,TRBV6-4,TRBD2,CASSDLTSGGALNTGELFF,TGTGCCAGCAGTGACCTGACTAGCGGGGGGGCCTTGAACACCGGGGAGCTGTTTTTT
NA,TRBJ2-3,TRBV7-9,NA,CASSRKGGDADTQYF,TGTGCCAGCAGCCGCAAAGGGGGAGACGCAGATACGCAGTATTTT
NA,TRBJ1-4,TRBV10-3,NA,CAINRNLNEKLFF,TGTGCCATCAACAGGAATCTCAATGAAAAACTGTTTTTT
NA,TRBJ2-2,TRBV18,TRBD2,CASSPPSGRITGELFF,TGTGCCAGCTCACCCCCAAGCGGGAGGATCACCGGGGAGCTGTTTTTT
NA,TRBJ1-3,TRBV5-5,NA,CASSFGTTGNTIYF,TGTGCCAGCAGCTTTGGGACCACTGGAAACACCATATATTTT
NA,TRBJ2-3,TRBV11-2,NA,CASSIVGQVGTDTQYF,TGTGCCAGCAGTATTGTCGGGCAGGTTGGCACAGATACGCAGTATTTT
NA,TRBJ1-1,TRBV5-4,TRBD1,CASRETGLGTEAFF,TGTGCCAGCAGGGAGACAGGGTTGGGCACTGAAGCTTTCTTT
NA,TRBJ2-5,TRBV20-1,NA,CSAIAQETQYF,TGCAGTGCTATAGCTCAAGAGACCCAGTACTTC
NA,TRBJ1-1,TRBV4-2,NA,CASRGRQGSEAFF,TGTGCCAGCAGGGGGCGGCAAGGATCTGAAGCTTTCTTT
NA,TRBJ1-2,TRBV2,TRBD1,CASTFRDSYGYTF,TGTGCCAGCACCTTCCGGGACAGCTATGGCTACACCTTC
NA,TRBJ2-7,TRBV7-6,NA,CASSLAMGPYEQYF,TGTGCCAGCAGCTTAGCAATGGGACCTTACGAGCAGTACTTC
NA,TRBJ2-3,TRBV4-1,NA,CASSLSTLRRGPTDTQYF,TGCGCCAGCAGCCTCTCGACGTTAAGGCGGGGGCCCACAGATACGCAGTATTTT
NA,TRBJ2-7,TRBV29-1,NA,CSVALGASGAYEQYF,TGCAGCGTTGCCCTTGGGGCCTCGGGAGCCTACGAGCAGTACTTC
NA,TRBJ1-2,TRBV5-6,NA,CASSLRDRPGSGYTF,TGTGCCAGCAGCTTGAGAGACAGACCTGGGAGTGGCTACACCTTC
NA,TRBJ1-3,TRBV19,NA,CASSTKPGAASGNTIYF,TGTGCCAGTAGTACCAAGCCAGGGGCAGCCTCTGGAAACACCATATATTTT
NA,TRBJ2-1,TRBV30,NA,CAAPGRNEQFF,TGTGCCGCCCCAGGGAGGAATGAGCAGTTCTTC
NA,TRBJ2-7,TRBV9,NA,CASSVAPGAQYEQYF,TGTGCCAGCAGCGTAGCTCCCGGGGCGCAGTACGAGCAGTACTTC
NA,TRBJ1-3,TRBV9,NA,CASSEGPNSGNTIYF,TGTGCCAGCAGCGAGGGCCCCAACTCTGGAAACACCATATATTTT
NA,TRBJ1-6,TRBV19,NA,CASRRPGWEDSPLHF,TGTGCCAGTAGACGACCCGGGTGGGAGGATTCACCCCTCCACTTT
once,TRBJ2-5,TRBV18,TRBD1,CASSRTGTGQETQYF,TGTGCCAGCTCGCGAACCGGGACAGGCCAAGAGACCCAGTACTTC
NA,TRBJ1-4,TRBV2,NA,CASTQGNEKLFF,TGTGCCAGCACCCAGGGTAATGAAAAACTGTTTTTT
NA,TRBJ2-1,TRBV2,TRBD2,CASRVAGVLNEQFF,TGTGCCAGCAGGGTAGCGGGAGTTCTCAATGAGCAGTTCTTC
NA,TRBJ2-2,TRBV9,NA,CASSVEGQFGELFF,TGTGCCAGCAGCGTAGAAGGACAGTTCGGGGAGCTGTTTTTT